Listed here is a single T cell receptor beta chain. Its antigen is unidentified. This record comes from a study of post-analysis software for immune sequencing data. The study, taken as a whole, reports: Under the F measure, samples that were prepared in one batch clustered strongly together.

Incorporated into the TCR beta cDNA libraries were unique molecular identifiers, which served to reduce PCR and sequencing biases. There were roughly 0.95 to 10 million T cells, and 480,000 or so cDNA molecules came from them. TCRdb reprocessed the PCR reads with MiXCR, giving one entry per CDR3 protein. Among 750,000 to 950,000 distinct CDR3 sequences listed, 46% were seen once. Source material: blood. The sequence derives from a girl aged 5-17 years with multiple sclerosis.

The CDR3 sequence is CASSSLTGVGYEQYF. The CDR3, as DNA: TGTGCCAGCAGCTCCCTGACAGGGGTAGGCTACGAGCAGTACTTC. The gene calls are TRBV28 and TRBJ2-4, with TRBD1 matching over 8 bases. The J call could be wrong; TRBJ2-7 is a better fit for the DNA end. Germline CDR1 MDHEN, CDR2 SYDVKM. The CDR3 has 15 amino acids.